This T cell receptor (beta chain) emerged from a study of CD8+ T cells in alopecia areata. Noted treatment: oral pan-JAK inhibitor, 5-10 mg twice daily. Notes on this clone: Its antigen is as yet unknown.

Following RNA extraction, reverse transcription yielded cDNA that acted as the sequencing template. Method: immunoSEQ multiplex PCR; TCRdb's copy keeps in-frame clones and lacks some. The data contain about 190,000 clones, 60% of them singletons. General study findings and limits: Lesional scalp exceeded normal scalp in clonality, especially in alopecia totalis/universalis.

This CDR3 is 13 amino acids long. Trimming took 6 bases from V and 2 from J, leaving 14 bases between them. Germline CDR1 and CDR2: SQVTM and ANQGSEA. This TCR was recovered from a human donor with alopecia areata. The chain combines TRBV29-1 with TRBJ2-7; D is unclear. Sequencing was performed on CD4+ T cells sorted from blood, taken at week 24, from a patient treated with tofacitinib. The CDR3 region is CSVRSLGTYEQYF. CDR3 sequence (DNA): TGCAGCGTGCGTAGCTTGGGTACCTACGAGCAGTACTTC.